These 11 T cell receptor beta chains were all obtained from the same sample, sequenced in a study of blood T cell repertoires in COVID-19. The repertoire was sequenced with immunoSEQ multiplex PCR; TCRdb's copy has only in-frame clones and lacks some. Of 250,000 to 350,000 clones listed, approximately 90% are singletons. The sequenced sample consisted of peripheral blood. The receptors here all came from a woman younger than 45 with COVID-19, enrolled during active disease.

The rearrangement uses TRBV3-1 (or the pseudogene TRBV3-2) and TRBJ2-3, with TRBD1 as a possible D gene (5 bases). Germline loops: CDR1 LGHDT, CDR2 YNNKEL (reference sequence). The CDR3 is 16 residues long. Trimming took 0 bases from V and 0 from J, leaving 10 bases between them. CDR3 nucleotide sequence: TGTGCCAGCAGCCAAGATTTCCAGGGTAGCACAGATACGCAGTATTTT. Translating gives CASSQDFQGSTDTQYF.

A single count supports this clone. The J gene is TRBJ2-7, the V gene TRBV11-2; TRBD2 matches 9 bases. The trim removed 1 base at V and 0 bases at J, leaving 7 bases unmatched. The CDR3 runs 17 residues. Germline CDR1 SGHAT, CDR2 FQNNGV. The CDR3 protein is CASSLVISGRTSYEQYF. CDR3 DNA sequence: TGTGCCAGCAGCTTAGTTATTAGCGGGAGAACCTCCTACGAGCAGTACTTC.

This clone was counted a few times. The J gene is TRBJ1-6, the V gene TRBV4-1; D is unclear. This CDR3 region has 17 residues. V was shortened by 5 bases and J by 2 bases, with 16 bases between the two germline ends. Per germline, CDR1 MGHRA and CDR2 YSYEKL. CDR3 loop: CASSNPLRRAYNSPLHF. DNA of the CDR3: TGCGCCAGCAGCAATCCTTTGCGGAGGGCCTATAATTCACCCCTCCACTTT.

This chain joins TRBV5-1 and TRBJ2-1, with TRBD2 identical over 9 bases. J gave up 7 bases and V 2 bases, and 7 bases lay outside the gene matches. Germline lookup yields CDR1 SGHRS and CDR2 YFSETQ. The CDR3 has 15 residues. CDR3 residues: CASSLSSGSRNEQFF. The CDR3 bases are TGCGCCAGCAGCTTAAGTAGCGGGAGTAGAAATGAGCAGTTCTTC.

The rearrangement joins TRBV6-5 to TRBJ1-2; D call uncertain. From germline, CDR1 is MNHEY and CDR2 SVGAGI. V lost 0 bases to trimming and J lost 6 bases, with 11 bases between them. The CDR3 consists of 14 residues. The CDR3 nucleotides read TGTGCCAGCAGTTACTCTGCTGGGCAGCATGGCTACACCTTC. Translated: CASSYSAGQHGYTF.

The chain is built from TRBV29-1 and TRBJ1-2; TRBD1 might be the D (5 bases). V gave up 4 bases and J gave up 0 bases, with 12 bases separating them. The CDR3 runs 14 residues. Germline V CDR1 and CDR2: SQVTM, ANQGSEA. CDR3 loop: CSVGQQVPNYGYTF. The CDR3 bases are TGCAGCGTTGGGCAACAGGTACCTAACTATGGCTACACCTTC. Looking up the rest from reference TRBV29-1 and TRBJ1-2 gives the full variable domain: SAVISQKPSRDICQRGTSLTIQCQVDSQVTMMFWYRQQPGQSLTLIATANQGSEATYESGFVIDKFPISRPNLTFSTLTVSNMSPEDSSIYLCSVGQQVPNYGYTFGSGTRLTVV.

The rearrangement uses TRBV19 and TRBJ2-1; 9 nucleotides agree with TRBD1. The germline V gene encodes CDR1 LNHDA and CDR2 SQIVND (reference sequence). The CDR3 runs 15 residues. Trimming took 5 bases from V and 5 from J; bases not matched to a gene: 7. CDR3 loop: CASSSPGQGDNEQFF. CDR3 bases: TGTGCCAGTAGTTCGCCGGGACAGGGCGACAATGAGCAGTTCTTC.

CDR3 sequence (DNA): TGTGCCAGCAGCTTGGTAAGGGGGCCTAACTATGGCTACACCTTC. It codes for CASSLVRGPNYGYTF. The chain employs TRBV5-4 and TRBJ1-2; 7 bases agree with TRBD1. This CDR3 region has 15 residues. V was pared by 0 bases and J by 0 bases, with 2 bases of the junction left unmatched. From germline, CDR1 is SGHNT and CDR2 YYREEE (reference sequence).

The chain carries TRBV5-6 and TRBJ2-7; maybe TRBD2 (6 bases). The ends were cut back, 6 bases at V and 4 bases at J, with 11 bases in the middle. The CDR3 covers 12 residues. The V gene's germline CDR1 is SGHDT and CDR2 YYEEEE. The CDR3 reads CASMQAGYEQYF. The CDR3 bases are TGTGCCAGCATGCAGGCGGGATACGAGCAGTACTTC. Drawing the rest from reference TRBV5-6 and TRBJ2-7, the complete variable domain is DAGVTQSPTHLIKTRGQQVTLRCSPKSGHDTVSWYQQALGQGPQFIFQYYEEEERQRGNFPDRFSGHQFPNYSSELNVNALLLGDSALYLCASMQAGYEQYFGPGTRLTVT.

This clone is a singleton in its sample. The chain combines TRBV7-7 with TRBJ2-2; the D gene is possibly TRBD1 (5 bases). Trimming removed 6 bases at V and 3 bases at J, with 14 bases between. Germline V lookup: CDR1 SSHAT, CDR2 FNYEAQ (reference sequence). The length of the CDR3 is 15 residues. CDR3 residues: CASSPTERYTGELFF. The CDR3 nucleotides read TGTGCCAGCAGTCCGACAGAGCGATACACCGGGGAGCTGTTTTTT.

J is TRBJ2-1 and V is TRBV18, with D possibly TRBD1 on 5 matching bases. Per the germline V gene, CDR1 is KGHSH and CDR2 is LQKENI. The CDR3 sequence is 14 residues long. The V gene lost 3 bases and the J gene lost 4 bases, with 10 bases spanning the gap. CDR3 in DNA: TGTGCCAGCTCACCCCCGACAGTATACAATGAGCAGTTCTTC. This translates into CASSPPTVYNEQFF.